This is a list of T cell receptor beta chains from one sample in a study of blood T cell repertoires in COVID-19. The data were produced by immunoSEQ multiplex PCR, yet TCRdb's version contains in-frame clones alone and is incomplete. The sample holds about 74,000 clones; roughly nine tenths are singletons and the top ten take roughly a tenth. Sequenced sample: peripheral blood. The receptors here all came from a human donor in a cohort sampled during active COVID-19. Both conserved end residues are part of each CDR3. A D gene is named only where the DNA matches it firmly. Clone size is not always given. Where it is, it says once, few, many or a class for expanded clones.

cdr3_length | d_call | j_call | clone_size | v_call | cdr3_nt | cdr3_aa
16 | NA | TRBJ1-6 | few | TRBV3-1/TRBV3-2 | TGTGCCAGCAGCCAAGAATTAGGCAGGGGTGGGTCACCCCTCCACTTT | CASSQELGRGGSPLHF
13 | NA | TRBJ1-3 | NA | TRBV12-3/TRBV12-4 | TGTGCCAGCATCCGGGGAGGTGGAAACACCATATATTTT | CASIRGGGNTIYF
11 | NA | TRBJ2-1 | NA | TRBV20-1 | TGCAGTGCTGCCAGTGGTCATGAGCAGTTCTTC | CSAASGHEQFF
13 | TRBD2 | TRBJ2-1 | NA | TRBV9 | TGTGCCAGCAGCGCGGGGACTAGCGCTGAGCAGTTCTTC | CASSAGTSAEQFF
16 | NA | TRBJ1-4 | NA | TRBV4-3 | TGCGCCAGCAGCCAAGATTTGACAGCCCATAATGAAAAACTGTTTTTT | CASSQDLTAHNEKLFF
13 | TRBD2 | TRBJ2-7 | NA | TRBV29-1 | TGCAGCGTTGGGGCTAGCGGGAGCCTCGAGCAGTACTTC | CSVGASGSLEQYF
14 | TRBD2 | TRBJ2-7 | NA | TRBV29-1 | TGCAGCGTATACGGACTAGCGGGAGGCTACGAGCAGTACTTC | CSVYGLAGGYEQYF
17 | TRBD2 | TRBJ2-7 | NA | TRBV2 | TGTGCCAGCAGTGAAGGAGGGATGGGACTATACTCCTACGAGCAGTACTTC | CASSEGGMGLYSYEQYF
15 | TRBD2 | TRBJ2-7 | NA | TRBV27 | TGTGCCAGCAGTGCCCCTAGCGGGAGCTCCTACGAGCAGTACTTC | CASSAPSGSSYEQYF
17 | TRBD1 | TRBJ1-5 | NA | TRBV4-1 | TGCGCCAGCAGCCCCGGGACAGGGGCTTATAGCAATCAGCCCCAGCATTTT | CASSPGTGAYSNQPQHF
18 | TRBD1 | TRBJ1-2 | NA | TRBV27 | TGTGCCAGCAGTTTAGGTGGAGGGACAGGGGGTTACAACTATGGCTACACCTTC | CASSLGGGTGGYNYGYTF
16 | NA | TRBJ2-3 | NA | TRBV7-2 | TGTGCCAGCAGCTTCAGCGGAGGGGCGGGAACAGATACGCAGTATTTT | CASSFSGGAGTDTQYF
15 | TRBD1 | TRBJ2-7 | NA | TRBV4-1 | TGCGCCAGCAGCTACAGGGGGCCGGCCTCCTACGAGCAGTACTTC | CASSYRGPASYEQYF
17 | NA | TRBJ2-6 | once | TRBV19 | TGTGCCAGTAGTATACCCCGGACTGCCTCTGGGGCCAACGTCCTGACTTTC | CASSIPRTASGANVLTF
13 | TRBD1 | TRBJ2-7 | NA | TRBV12-3/TRBV12-4 | TGTGCCAGCATTCAGACAGGGTCCGTCGAGCAGTACTTC | CASIQTGSVEQYF
14 | TRBD2 | TRBJ2-7 | NA | TRBV7-9 | TGTGCCAGCAGCTTAGTACTAGCGGGCTACGAGCAGTACTTC | CASSLVLAGYEQYF
15 | TRBD2 | TRBJ2-5 | NA | TRBV7-2 | TGTGCCAGCGCGCCAGGAGCGGGAGGGACGTGGACCCAGTACTTC | CASAPGAGGTWTQYF
15 | TRBD2 | TRBJ2-1 | NA | TRBV5-3 | TGTGCCAGAAGCTTGACTAGCGGGAGAGTCCATGGGCAGTTCTTC | CARSLTSGRVHGQFF
13 | NA | TRBJ1-4 | NA | TRBV4-2 | TGTGCCAGCAGCCAAGATTTGGCTGAAAAACTGTTTTTT | CASSQDLAEKLFF
16 | TRBD1 | TRBJ2-3 | NA | TRBV27 | TGTGCCAGCAGCCCGATGGGACAGATTCGCACAGATACGCAGTATTTT | CASSPMGQIRTDTQYF
12 | TRBD2 | TRBJ2-1 | NA | TRBV29-1 | TGCAGCGTTGAGCGGGAGAAGTATGAGCAGTTCTTC | CSVEREKYEQFF
13 | TRBD1 | TRBJ2-7 | NA | TRBV28 | TGTGCCAGCAGTTTACCCACAGGGGACGAGCAGTACTTC | CASSLPTGDEQYF
15 | NA | TRBJ1-4 | NA | TRBV10-3 | TGTGCCAGTAGGCCGAAGGACAGAGTGAATGAAAAACTGTTTTTT | CASRPKDRVNEKLFF
15 | NA | TRBJ1-1 | NA | TRBV28 | TGTGCCAGCACCCCCGCTAGTCCCGCGGGGCCTGAAGCTTTCTTT | CASTPASPAGPEAFF
13 | NA | TRBJ1-2 | NA | TRBV29-1 | TGCAGCGTTGAGTTCGTACAGGGCGGCGGCTACACCTTC | CSVEFVQGGGYTF
13 | NA | TRBJ2-1 | NA | TRBV28 | TGTGCCAGCAGACTTCGGGGGGCGAATGAGCAGTTCTTC | CASRLRGANEQFF
14 | TRBD1 | TRBJ1-2 | NA | TRBV28 | TGTGCCAGCAGTTTATGGGTCACAGGGGCGGGCTACACCTTC | CASSLWVTGAGYTF
15 | TRBD2 | TRBJ2-1 | NA | TRBV6-1 | TGTGCCAGCAGTGAATCTGGACTAGCCTACAATGAGCAGTTCTTC | CASSESGLAYNEQFF
13 | NA | TRBJ2-1 | NA | TRBV3-1/TRBV3-2 | TGTGCCAGCACGGGGGTCTTGGCGGATGAGCAGTTCTTC | CASTGVLADEQFF
16 | TRBD2 | TRBJ2-5 | NA | TRBV30 | TGTGCCTGGAGTGCCGGTCTAGCGGGAGGCCCTGGGACCCAGTACTTC | CAWSAGLAGGPGTQYF
14 | TRBD1 | TRBJ2-7 | NA | TRBV18 | TGTGCCAGCTCAGCCGGGACAGACGCCTACGAGCAGTACTTC | CASSAGTDAYEQYF
12 | NA | TRBJ1-5 | NA | TRBV19 | TGTGCCAGTAGTATAGGGCGGCAGCCCCAGCATTTT | CASSIGRQPQHF
19 | TRBD2 | TRBJ2-3 | NA | TRBV7-9 | TGTGCCAGCAGCTCCGGGCAGGGGACTAGATGGGGGCACCACAGTACGCAGTATTTT | CASSSGQGTRWGHHSTQYF
16 | NA | TRBJ2-7 | NA | TRBV15 | TGTGCCACCAGCAACGAACCAGGCCCCGCATCCTACGAGCAGTACTTC | CATSNEPGPASYEQYF
16 | TRBD2 | TRBJ2-1 | NA | TRBV11-3 | TGTGCCAGCAGCTCAGGGACTAGCGGGGGTTACAATGAGCAGTTCTTC | CASSSGTSGGYNEQFF
14 | TRBD1 | TRBJ1-6 | NA | TRBV28 | TGTGCCAGCACAGCCAGGGGGCGGGATTCACCCCTCCACTTT | CASTARGRDSPLHF
16 | NA | TRBJ2-5 | NA | TRBV3-1/TRBV3-2 | TGTGCCAGCAGCCAGGGGAGAAGAAGGTACCAAGAGACCCAGTACTTC | CASSQGRRRYQETQYF
17 | NA | TRBJ2-7 | NA | TRBV10-2 | TGCGCCACCTATCTCGGGGGGCAGAATTTCGGGATCTACGAGCAGTACTTC | CATYLGGQNFGIYEQYF
14 | NA | TRBJ1-6 | once | TRBV4-1 | TGCGCCAGCAGCCAGGTGGAGTATAATTCACCCCTCCACTTT | CASSQVEYNSPLHF
17 | TRBD2 | TRBJ2-1 | NA | TRBV29-1 | TGCAGCGTTGTCCGGGGGGGTACTAGCGGGAGTTACAATGAGCAGTTCTTC | CSVVRGGTSGSYNEQFF
19 | TRBD2 | TRBJ2-6 | NA | TRBV6-2/TRBV6-3 | TGTGCCAGCAGTTCCCAACTAGCGGGAGGCTCCATCGGGACCAACGTCCTGACTTTC | CASSSQLAGGSIGTNVLTF
13 | NA | TRBJ2-7 | NA | TRBV6-5 | TGTGCCACCGCTGGGGACAACTCCTACGAGCAGTACTTC | CATAGDNSYEQYF
15 | NA | TRBJ1-3 | NA | TRBV14 | TGTGCCAGCAGCCTGCAACGGGTCCGAGGAAACACCATATATTTT | CASSLQRVRGNTIYF
13 | NA | TRBJ1-5 | NA | TRBV6-2/TRBV6-3 | TGTGCCAGCAGTTCCGGGGTTAATCAGCCCCAGCATTTT | CASSSGVNQPQHF
14 | TRBD1 | TRBJ2-3 | NA | TRBV9 | TGTGCCAGCAGCGTGGGACAGGGTCCAGATACGCAGTATTTT | CASSVGQGPDTQYF
18 | NA | TRBJ1-2 | NA | TRBV25-1 | TGTGCCAGCAGTGAATCCGGGGCGGGGGGGACACAGAACTATGGCTACACCTTC | CASSESGAGGTQNYGYTF
14 | TRBD2 | TRBJ2-5 | NA | TRBV6-5 | TGTGCCAGCAGTCGGTTGCGGGAGCAGGAGACCCAGTACTTC | CASSRLREQETQYF
14 | NA | TRBJ2-2 | NA | TRBV19 | TGTGCCAGTAGTGCCGCGGGGAACACCGGGGAGCTGTTTTTT | CASSAAGNTGELFF